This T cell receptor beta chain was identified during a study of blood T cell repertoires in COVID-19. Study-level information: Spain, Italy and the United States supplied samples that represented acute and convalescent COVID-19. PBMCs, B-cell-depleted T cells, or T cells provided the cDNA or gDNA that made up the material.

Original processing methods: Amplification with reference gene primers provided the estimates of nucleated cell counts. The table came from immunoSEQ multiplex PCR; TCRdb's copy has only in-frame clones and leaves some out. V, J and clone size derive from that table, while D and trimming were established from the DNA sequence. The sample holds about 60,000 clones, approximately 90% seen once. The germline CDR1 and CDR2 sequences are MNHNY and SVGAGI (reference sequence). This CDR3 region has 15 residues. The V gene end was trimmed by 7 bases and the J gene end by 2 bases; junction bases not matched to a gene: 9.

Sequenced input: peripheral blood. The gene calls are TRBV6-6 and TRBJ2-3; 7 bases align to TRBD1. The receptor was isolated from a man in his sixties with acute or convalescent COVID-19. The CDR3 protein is CASNHRDSITDTQYF. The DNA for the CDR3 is TGTGCCAGCAACCACCGGGACAGCATCACAGATACGCAGTATTTT.